This note documents a single TCR beta chain sequence. This record belongs to a study of OX40 agonist ivuxolimab in advanced cancers. Trimming took 0 bases from V and 7 from J; bases not matched to a gene: 4. This CDR3 has 13 amino acids. CDR1 GTSNPN and CDR2 SVGIG come from the germline V gene (reference sequence). Sequencing was performed with immunoSEQ multiplex PCR; in TCRdb, only in-frame clones are kept and a portion is missing. This table has about 65,000 clones, approximately 90% appearing once. The chain recombines TRBV30 with TRBJ1-1; 8 bases map to TRBD1. The sequenced sample was CD4+ or CD8+ T cells sorted from blood, obtained in a trial of the OX40 agonist ivuxolimab. This clonotype originated in an adult with an advanced solid tumor such as melanoma, head and neck, liver or kidney cancer. CDR3 coding DNA: TGTGCCTGGAGTGTACGAGACAGGGGTGAAGCTTTCTTT. Translated, it gives CAWSVRDRGEAFF. Full variable domain (missing parts from reference TRBV30 and TRBJ1-1): SQTIHQWPATLVQPVGSPLSLECTVEGTSNPNLYWYRQAAGRGLQLLFYSVGIGQISSEVPQNLSASRPQDRQFILSSKKLLLSDSGFYLCAWSVRDRGEAFFGQGTRLTVV.